This T cell receptor beta chain came from a study of cytomegalovirus exposure and HLA in healthy donors. Study context: From donors who were HLA-typed, an early data release held approximately 91 million unique TCRs.

When sampled, the donors appeared nominally healthy, though they likely had unrecorded immune exposures. This clone was seen only a few times. Antigen unknown. Study-wide results and limits: TCR beta V- and J-gene trimming, according to a later analysis, was linked to a missense DCLRE1C variant. Roughly uniform depth of sequencing across donors was assumed in presence/absence analyses.

It was with 60 Vbeta and 13 Jbeta primers that the PCR ran. The data were produced by immunoSEQ multiplex PCR, yet TCRdb's version contains in-frame clones alone and is incomplete. The profile shows under 150,000 clones, under 70% of them singletons. The TCR originated in a young man in good health and CMV-seropositive. The sequenced sample was PBMCs.

CDR3 amino acids: CASSLSRVPTFF. Written as DNA, the CDR3 is TGTGCCAGCAGTTTGAGTCGGGTCCCAACTTTCTTT. The genes are TRBV28 and TRBJ1-1, with D unresolved. CDR3 length: 12 amino acids. Germline values: CDR1 MDHEN, CDR2 SYDVKM. Trimming stripped 3 bases from V and 12 bases from J, with 14 bases between.